This T cell receptor (beta chain) was sequenced in a study of blood T cell repertoires in COVID-19. Across the study: Samples came from the United States, Italy and Spain, spanning acute and convalescent COVID-19. In each case, the material was cDNA or gDNA derived from T cells, B-cell-depleted T cells, or PBMCs.

In Seattle, patients joined the study during active infection and were tracked longitudinally. This CDR3 is 12 amino acids long. V shed 6 bases, J shed 8 bases, and the junction held 6 bases outside the gene matches. Authors' methods: Reference gene primer amplification in the assay estimated nucleated cell counts. Clones were sequenced by immunoSEQ multiplex PCR, and TCRdb holds only the in-frame ones, with some missing. The V and J calls and clone size were taken over from that table, and D and trimming were inferred from the DNA. Altogether under 300,000 clones are present, around 87% being singletons, with the ten largest covering 2% to 2.5%.

The material sequenced was peripheral blood. The V and J genes are TRBV12-3 or TRBV12-4 and TRBJ1-1; TRBD1 matches at 7 bases. The TCR sequence derives from a woman aged 55-70 years with COVID-19, enrolled during active disease. The DNA of the CDR3 is TGTGCCAGCAGGAGGGGGACAGCGGAAGCTTTCTTT. This translates into CASRRGTAEAFF.